These 5 T cell receptor beta chains were sequenced from one sample in a study of cytomegalovirus exposure and HLA in healthy donors. Primers included in the PCR were 60 Vbeta and 13 Jbeta primers. Generated by immunoSEQ multiplex PCR, the TCRdb table keeps only in-frame clones and is missing some. The sample shows 120,000 to 150,000 clones, roughly three quarters of them seen only once. Source material: PBMCs. The receptors shown here come from a male donor in good health and CMV-seronegative.

The rearrangement uses TRBV14 and TRBJ1-4; D remains ambiguous. V lost 1 base and J 4 bases, leaving 13 bases between the germline ends. This CDR3 region has 16 residues. CDR1 SGHDN and CDR2 FVKESK come from the germline V gene. This CDR3 is CASSQGGEGHNEKLFF. CDR3 bases: TGTGCCAGCAGCCAAGGAGGTGAAGGCCATAATGAAAAACTGTTTTTT.

This chain uses TRBV27 with TRBJ2-2; 13 bases agree with TRBD2. This CDR3 region has 19 residues. CDR1 is MNHEY, CDR2 SMNVEV, per germline (reference sequence). The junction had 12 bases not matched to a gene; V was cut back by 7 bases and J by 1 base. The CDR3 region is CASTGLAGEEELNTGELFF. The CDR3 bases are TGTGCCAGCACCGGACTAGCGGGGGAGGAGGAATTGAACACCGGGGAGCTGTTTTTT.

The genes are TRBV6-5 and TRBJ1-6; 9 bases line up with TRBD1. The V segment lost 6 bases and the J segment 6 bases; nucleotides outside the gene matches: 0. Germline values: CDR1 MNHEY, CDR2 SVGAGI. CDR3 length: 13 residues. CDR3 bases: TGTGCCAGCAGACAGGGGGCTAATTCACCCCTCCACTTT. It translates to CASRQGANSPLHF.

This clone was recorded once. The V gene is TRBV7-9, the J gene TRBJ2-7, with TRBD2 matching over 7 bases. Germline values: CDR1 SEHNR, CDR2 FQNEAQ (reference sequence). The CDR3 sequence is 16 residues long. V trimming: 4 bases; J trimming: 5 bases; junction bases outside the gene matches: 14. The CDR3 here is CASSSLGRTSLHEQYF. The CDR3 coding sequence is TGTGCCAGCAGCTCCCTTGGGCGGACTAGTCTCCACGAGCAGTACTTC. Looking up the rest from reference TRBV7-9 and TRBJ2-7 gives the full variable domain: DTGVSQNPRHKITKRGQNVTFRCDPISEHNRLYWYRQTLGQGPEFLTYFQNEAQLEKSRLLSDRFSAERPKGSFSTLEIQRTEQGDSAMYLCASSSLGRTSLHEQYFGPGTRLTVT.

The gene calls are TRBV7-2 and TRBJ1-5, with no clear D. The V gene lost 1 base and the J gene lost 6 bases, with 7 bases spanning the gap. This CDR3 spans 13 amino acids. Germline V CDR1 and CDR2: SGHTA, FQGNSA. CDR3 DNA: TGTGCCAGCAGCTTAGGGCCGGGTCAGCCCCAGCATTTT. It encodes CASSLGPGQPQHF.